The 30 T cell receptor beta chains below were found in one sample sequenced in a study of blood T cell dynamics during melanoma immunotherapy. The sample's time point: pre-treatment baseline. The protocol was immunoSEQ multiplex PCR, while the TCRdb copy is restricted to in-frame clones and leaves out a portion. The sample holds roughly 4,600 clones, 96% seen once. The sequenced sample was effector memory CD8+ T cells from blood, obtained from a patient treated with checkpoint blockade. All receptors derive from a human donor with melanoma.

CDR3 sequence (DNA): TGTGCCAGCTCACCAACCGGGACTGGAGAAGAGACCCAGTACTTC. Its translation is CASSPTGTGEETQYF. The V call is TRBV18, the J call TRBJ2-5; D is possibly TRBD2 (6 bases). V was trimmed by 2 bases and J by 3 bases, leaving 13 bases between them. The CDR3 is 15 amino acids. Germline loops: CDR1 KGHSH, CDR2 LQKENI.

V usage is TRBV7-9 and J usage is TRBJ2-7, with 7 bases lining up with TRBD2. Germline V gives CDR1 SEHNR, CDR2 FQNEAQ (reference sequence). The CDR3 extends over 15 amino acids. With V trimmed by 5 bases and J by 7 bases, 14 bases remained unmatched. The CDR3 nucleotides read TGTGCCAGCAGCACAGTCTGGGCGGGAGAGGAGGAGCAGTACTTC. Its protein is CASSTVWAGEEEQYF.

This clone was observed once. The chain has TRBV4-1 and TRBJ1-1; D remains ambiguous. The length of the CDR3 is 14 residues. CDR1 and CDR2 from the germline V gene are MGHRA and YSYEKL. Trimming shortened V by 0 bases and J by 5 bases, and 10 bases separated the two germline ends. This CDR3 is CASSQEASWTEAFF. DNA for the CDR3: TGCGCCAGCAGCCAAGAGGCCAGTTGGACTGAAGCTTTCTTT.

The gene calls are TRBV14 and TRBJ2-5; 7 nucleotides agree with TRBD2. CDR3 length: 20 residues. From germline, CDR1 is SGHDN and CDR2 FVKESK. Trimming at V came to 5 bases and at J to 1 base, leaving 22 bases not matched to a gene. Here the CDR3 DNA reads TGTGCCAGCAGCAGAAACAAGGAGAGCGTCGGGGGGTCGAGCCAAGAGACCCAGTACTTC. Translated: CASSRNKESVGGSSQETQYF.

This rearrangement joins TRBV28 to TRBJ2-3, with a tentative D call TRBD1 (5 bases). V was clipped by 1 base and J by 4 bases, with 12 bases between them. Germline V gene data show CDR1 as MDHEN and CDR2 as SYDVKM. The CDR3 loop spans 15 amino acids. In nucleotides, the CDR3 is TGTGCCAGCAGTTTATTCTCAGGGTATCCAGATACGCAGTATTTT. It codes for CASSLFSGYPDTQYF. The complete variable domain, with remaining parts taken from reference TRBV28 and TRBJ2-3, reads DVKVTQSSRYLVKRTGEKVFLECVQDMDHENMFWYRQDPGLGLRLIYFSYDVKMKEKGDIPEGYSVSREKKERFSLILESASTNQTSMYLCASSLFSGYPDTQYFGPGTRLTVL.

This clone is a singleton in its sample. The chain uses TRBV7-9 and TRBJ2-1; D is tentatively TRBD1 or TRBD2 (6 bases each). The germline CDR1 and CDR2 sequences are SEHNR and FQNEAQ (reference sequence). The CDR3 consists of 16 residues. Trimming stripped 6 bases from V and 2 bases from J, with 17 bases between. CDR3 coding DNA: TGTGCCAGCAGTATAGGGGGGCCGGGGACCTACAATGAGCAGTTCTTC. It specifies CASSIGGPGTYNEQFF.

CDR3 amino acids: CATTSPGQEPYEQYF. The CDR3 DNA reads TGTGCCACTACGTCCCCGGGACAGGAGCCCTACGAGCAGTACTTC. J is TRBJ2-7 and V is TRBV10-3; 8 nucleotides agree with TRBD1. V gave up 10 bases and J gave up 2 bases; unmatched junction bases: 13. The CDR3 spans 15 residues. In germline, CDR1 is ENHRY, CDR2 SYGVKD.

The V and J genes are TRBV19 and TRBJ2-7; tentative D call: TRBD2 (5 bases). Germline V gene lookup returns CDR1 LNHDA and CDR2 SQIVND (reference sequence). Trimming removed 0 bases at V and 6 bases at J, with 9 bases between. This CDR3 has 13 residues. The CDR3 bases are TGTGCCAGTAGTATAGATCTGGAGGCCGAGCAGTACTTC. It yields the protein CASSIDLEAEQYF. The full variable domain, rest sourced from reference TRBV19 and TRBJ2-7, is DGGITQSPKYLFRKEGQNVTLSCEQNLNHDAMYWYRQDPGQGLRLIYYSQIVNDFQKGDIAEGYSVSREKKESFPLTVTSAQKNPTAFYLCASSIDLEAEQYFGPGTRLTVT.

The J gene is TRBJ1-4, the V gene TRBV6-5; a possible D gene is TRBD1 (5 bases). The CDR3 runs 16 residues. Germline V lookup: CDR1 MNHEY, CDR2 SVGAGI. Trimming cost V 0 bases and J 5 bases, with 13 bases left between them. CDR3 region: CASSYSIQGLNEKLFF. The CDR3 DNA reads as TGTGCCAGCAGTTACTCCATCCAGGGTCTAAATGAAAAACTGTTTTTT.

This chain links TRBV7-9 with TRBJ2-7; TRBD1 matches at 7 bases. The CDR3 spans 15 residues. V gave up 5 bases and J gave up 0 bases; unmatched junction bases: 7. The germline V gene has CDR1 SEHNR and CDR2 FQNEAQ (reference sequence). The CDR3 here is CASSPRQGPSYEQYF. The CDR3 DNA follows: TGTGCCAGCAGCCCTCGACAGGGTCCCTCCTACGAGCAGTACTTC.

V and J are TRBV27 and TRBJ1-2, with TRBD1 matching 7 bases. V shed 6 bases and J 8 bases; nucleotides not matched to a gene: 9. Germline loops: CDR1 MNHEY, CDR2 SMNVEV (reference sequence). The CDR3 length is 13 residues. As DNA, the CDR3 is TGTGCCAGCAGCCTTGAGGGGGCAACGGGCTACACCTTC. Amino acids: CASSLEGATGYTF.

The rearrangement uses TRBV4-1 and TRBJ2-7; D is possibly TRBD2 (5 bases). The CDR3 sequence is 17 residues long. Germline loops: CDR1 MGHRA, CDR2 YSYEKL. Trimming removed 0 bases from V and 4 bases from J, with 19 bases in between. The CDR3 DNA reads as TGCGCCAGCAGCCAAGATGAGGGCTACCAAGGATCATACGAGCAGTACTTC. This sequence encodes CASSQDEGYQGSYEQYF.

V is TRBV13 and J is TRBJ2-5; D remains unclear. V lost 0 bases and J lost 5, with 4 bases in between. Germline values: CDR1 PRHDT, CDR2 FYEKMQ (reference sequence). The CDR3 is made up of 12 amino acids. The CDR3 loop is CASSLGIETQYF. CDR3 bases: TGTGCCAGCAGCTTAGGGATCGAGACCCAGTACTTC. Full variable domain (missing parts from reference TRBV13 and TRBJ2-5): AAGVIQSPRHLIKEKRETATLKCYPIPRHDTVYWYQQGPGQDPQFLISFYEKMQSDKGSIPDRFSAQQFSDYHSELNMSSLELGDSALYFCASSLGIETQYFGPGTRLLVL.

The chain joins TRBV6-1 to TRBJ2-7, with 8 bases lining up with TRBD1. CDR3 length: 19 residues. The ends lost 2 bases at V and 1 base at J; junction bases unmatched: 16. Germline V gene data show CDR1 as MNHNS and CDR2 as SASEGT. CDR3 nucleotide sequence: TGTGCCAGCAGTGAATTTATATTCTCAGGGGGCGCGGGGTCCTACGAGCAGTACTTC. It is translated as CASSEFIFSGGAGSYEQYF.

The chain carries TRBV5-1 and TRBJ2-5; D is unresolved. Germline loops: CDR1 SGHRS, CDR2 YFSETQ. The CDR3 runs to 13 residues. V was pared by 3 bases and J by 3 bases, with 9 bases between. CDR3 sequence (DNA): TGCGCCAGCAGCTCGTCAAGTAAAGAGACCCAGTACTTC. Protein sequence: CASSSSSKETQYF.

The sample holds one count of this clone. The rearrangement joins TRBV9 to TRBJ2-7; D gene ambiguous. The CDR3 has 12 amino acids. The V and J ends lost 5 bases and 3 bases respectively, with 9 bases between them. The germline gives CDR1 SGDLS, CDR2 YYNGEE. The CDR3: CASSRVDYEQYF. The CDR3 bases are TGTGCCAGCAGTCGGGTCGACTACGAGCAGTACTTC.

The chain carries TRBV9 and TRBJ1-4; the D gene is possibly TRBD1 (6 bases). The V end lost 0 bases, the J end lost 3 bases, and 9 bases lay between the germline ends. The germline gives CDR1 SGDLS, CDR2 YYNGEE. The CDR3 sequence is 15 residues long. The CDR3 region has the DNA TGTGCCAGCAGCGTAGGCGGACAGCCTAATGAAAAACTGTTTTTT. As protein: CASSVGGQPNEKLFF.

The chain links TRBV9 to TRBJ2-1; weak D call: TRBD2 (6 bases). Trimming took 4 bases from V and 6 from J, leaving 14 bases between them. This CDR3 comprises 14 residues. Germline V CDR1 and CDR2: SGDLS, YYNGEE. The CDR3 here is CASSPWDWPNEQFF. The CDR3 DNA reads TGTGCCAGCAGCCCTTGGGACTGGCCCAATGAGCAGTTCTTC.

The chain combines TRBV5-6 with TRBJ1-5, with D unresolved. This CDR3 spans 18 amino acids. V lost 1 base and J lost 2, with 19 bases in between. Germline V gives CDR1 SGHDT, CDR2 YYEEEE. Here the CDR3 reads CASSLWRSRRFGNQPQHF. The CDR3 DNA follows: TGTGCCAGCAGCTTGTGGCGTAGTCGCAGATTTGGCAATCAGCCCCAGCATTTT.

The J gene is TRBJ2-1, the V gene TRBV7-8; 10 positions agree with TRBD2. Germline V gene lookup returns CDR1 SGHVS and CDR2 FQNEAQ. The trim removed 3 bases at V and 4 bases at J, leaving 6 bases unmatched. There are 16 residues in the CDR3. The CDR3 reads CASSLLAGGLYNEQFF. CDR3 DNA sequence: TGTGCCAGCAGCTTGTTAGCGGGAGGCCTTTACAATGAGCAGTTCTTC.

The chain employs TRBV7-2 and TRBJ1-3; TRBD1 might be the D (5 bases). CDR3 length: 18 amino acids. The V end was cut by 6 bases, the J end by 0 bases, with 21 bases between. CDR1 is SGHTA, CDR2 FQGNSA, per germline. The CDR3 spells CASSPGVKGRASGNTIYF. DNA of the CDR3: TGTGCCAGCAGTCCGGGTGTCAAGGGACGGGCCTCTGGAAACACCATATATTTT.

The chain recombines TRBV9 with TRBJ1-4; D not resolved. The length of the CDR3 is 14 residues. Germline loops: CDR1 SGDLS, CDR2 YYNGEE. The germline V and J ends were trimmed by 0 bases and 3 bases, with 6 bases remaining between them. The CDR3 DNA reads TGTGCCAGCAGCGTAGGAGGAGCTAATGAAAAACTGTTTTTT. Translated: CASSVGGANEKLFF. The full variable domain, with the rest looked up from reference TRBV9 and TRBJ1-4, is DSGVTQTPKHLITATGQRVTLRCSPRSGDLSVYWYQQSLDQGLQFLIQYYNGEERAKGNILERFSAQQFPDLHSELNLSSLELGDSALYFCASSVGGANEKLFFGSGTQLSVL.

The chain carries TRBV9 and TRBJ2-5; D may match TRBD1 or TRBD2 (6 bases each). The DNA end lines up better with TRBJ2-7; the J call may be wrong. There are 14 residues in the CDR3. Germline lookup yields CDR1 SGDLS and CDR2 YYNGEE. The CDR3 here is CASSPTRGPYEQYF. CDR3 nucleotides: TGTGCCAGCAGCCCTACTCGGGGGCCCTACGAGCAGTACTTC.

The V and J genes are TRBV28 and TRBJ1-4, with 9 bases lining up with TRBD1. The CDR3 runs to 18 residues. Germline values: CDR1 MDHEN, CDR2 SYDVKM. J lost 2 bases, V lost 3 bases, and 10 bases had no gene match. As DNA, the CDR3 is TGTGCCAGCAGTTTCGATACCGGACAGGGGTCGACTAATGAAAAACTGTTTTTT. This translates into CASSFDTGQGSTNEKLFF.

The chain links TRBV9 to TRBJ2-7, with 10 bases that match TRBD1. V was pared by 4 bases and J by 4 bases, with 5 bases of the junction left unmatched. There are 14 residues in the CDR3. The V gene's germline CDR1 is SGDLS and CDR2 YYNGEE. The CDR3 loop is CASSPRQGAYEQYF. DNA for the CDR3: TGTGCCAGCAGCCCGCGACAGGGGGCATACGAGCAGTACTTC.

This chain uses TRBV7-8 with TRBJ2-1, with 14 bases identical to TRBD2. Germline values: CDR1 SGHVS, CDR2 FQNEAQ. The V segment lost 2 bases and the J segment 9 bases; nucleotides outside the gene matches: 12. This CDR3 comprises 18 residues. CDR3: CASSLTGTSGSFLGEQFF. CDR3 DNA sequence: TGTGCCAGCAGCTTAACTGGGACTAGCGGGAGTTTTTTGGGTGAGCAGTTCTTC.

Here the CDR3 reads CASSLSNGRGYEQYF. CDR3 DNA sequence: TGTGCCAGCAGTTTAAGTAACGGGAGAGGCTACGAGCAGTACTTC. This sequence joins TRBV27 and TRBJ2-7; the D gene is possibly TRBD2 (6 bases). The CDR3 spans 15 residues. V lost 2 bases to trimming and J lost 3 bases, with 14 bases between them. Per germline, CDR1 MNHEY and CDR2 SMNVEV (reference sequence).

V and J are TRBV11-3 and TRBJ2-3; 10 positions agree with TRBD2. The CDR3 consists of 17 residues. Germline lookup yields CDR1 SGHNT and CDR2 YENEEA. Unmatched junction bases numbered 11, after V lost 4 bases and J lost 4 bases. The CDR3, as DNA: TGTGCCAGCAGCTCTACCCAAAGCGGGAGGGCCTCAGATACGCAGTATTTT. As protein: CASSSTQSGRASDTQYF.

The chain employs TRBV10-3 and TRBJ2-7; D remains ambiguous. V lost 3 bases to trimming and J lost 0 bases, with 6 bases between them. CDR1 is ENHRY, CDR2 SYGVKD, per germline. The CDR3 runs 13 residues. The CDR3 spells CAISDRLSYEQYF. The CDR3 nucleotides are TGTGCCATCAGTGACCGCCTCTCCTACGAGCAGTACTTC.

This chain connects TRBV7-6 to TRBJ2-1; 9 nucleotides match TRBD2. This CDR3 spans 16 amino acids. The germline gives CDR1 SGHVS, CDR2 FNYEAQ. Trimming at V came to 6 bases and at J to 6 bases, leaving 12 bases not matched to a gene. CDR3 region: CASSAFGTSTANEQFF. The CDR3, as DNA: TGTGCCAGCAGTGCATTCGGGACTAGCACAGCCAATGAGCAGTTCTTC.